This TCR beta chain was obtained from a study of T cell responses to AZD1222 COVID-19 vaccine. Note on this clone: Its antigen is undetermined.

Sequencing used immunoSEQ multiplex PCR; TCRdb keeps in-frame clones, though not all of them. The sample has some 74,000 clones, almost 90% seen once. Overall study findings and caveats: Following two doses of AZD1222, Spike-specific TCR breadth and depth rose. Among vaccine-associated CD4 TCRs, coverage spanned spike, with dominance at 160-218 and 743-854. White British ancestry dominated among donors, who included more females, and clonal diversity was possibly underestimated.

In germline, CDR1 is LGHDT, CDR2 YNNKEL (reference sequence). This CDR3 contains 14 residues. Unmatched junction bases numbered 3, after V lost 4 bases and J lost 4 bases. Second-dose groups at about 4 or about 12 weeks were pooled. The sequence came from an adult who received the AZD1222 COVID-19 vaccine. Sequencing was performed on peripheral blood, taken 28 days after the second AZD1222 dose. J is TRBJ1-2 and V is TRBV3-1 (or the pseudogene TRBV3-2), with 10 bases that match TRBD1. CDR3 sequence: CASSLRTGGYGYTF. DNA for the CDR3: TGTGCCAGCAGCCTAAGGACAGGGGGCTATGGCTACACCTTC.